This TCR beta chain was observed in a study of T cell responses to AZD1222 COVID-19 vaccine. Points from the study as a whole: Females made up more of the donors, who were largely white British, and clonal diversity may have come out too low. Repertoire sampling was restricted to post-peak T cell response timepoints.

Profiled with immunoSEQ multiplex PCR; TCRdb holds only in-frame clones, not every one. The top ten clones hold almost 6.5% of a sample with 110,000 or so clones, about 87% of them seen once. Comments on this clone: Its antigen remains unknown.

V lost 1 base and J 4 bases, leaving 13 bases between the germline ends. This CDR3 comprises 15 residues. CDR1 SGHAT and CDR2 FQDESV come from the germline V gene (reference sequence). Specimen: peripheral blood, collected 28 days after the second AZD1222 dose. The receptor comes from an adult who received the AZD1222 COVID-19 vaccine. V usage is TRBV11-1 and J usage is TRBJ1-1, with D perhaps matching TRBD1 (5 bases). The CDR3 here is CASSLGRGLSTEAFF. The DNA of the CDR3 is TGTGCCAGCAGCTTAGGGCGGGGCTTATCCACTGAAGCTTTCTTT.